This section outlines one T cell receptor beta chain sequence together with its context. The source of the sample is a study of OX40 agonist ivuxolimab in advanced cancers. TCRdb's copy holds only in-frame clones and misses some; the assay was immunoSEQ multiplex PCR. The sample shows 21,000 or so clones, around 84% of them seen only once. The receptor was isolated from an adult with an advanced solid tumor such as melanoma, head and neck, liver or kidney cancer. Sample: CD4+ or CD8+ T cells sorted from blood, taken in a trial of the OX40 agonist ivuxolimab.

CDR3 coding DNA: TGTGCCAGTAGTATAGGGTTCGCGGGAGCTCGAGCAGATACGCAGTATTTT. This sequence encodes CASSIGFAGARADTQYF. V usage is TRBV19 and J usage is TRBJ2-3; TRBD2 agrees at 7 bases. J was trimmed by 4 bases and V by 1 base; bases with no gene match: 11. This CDR3 region has 17 residues. Germline V gene sequence: CDR1 LNHDA, CDR2 SQIVND (reference sequence).